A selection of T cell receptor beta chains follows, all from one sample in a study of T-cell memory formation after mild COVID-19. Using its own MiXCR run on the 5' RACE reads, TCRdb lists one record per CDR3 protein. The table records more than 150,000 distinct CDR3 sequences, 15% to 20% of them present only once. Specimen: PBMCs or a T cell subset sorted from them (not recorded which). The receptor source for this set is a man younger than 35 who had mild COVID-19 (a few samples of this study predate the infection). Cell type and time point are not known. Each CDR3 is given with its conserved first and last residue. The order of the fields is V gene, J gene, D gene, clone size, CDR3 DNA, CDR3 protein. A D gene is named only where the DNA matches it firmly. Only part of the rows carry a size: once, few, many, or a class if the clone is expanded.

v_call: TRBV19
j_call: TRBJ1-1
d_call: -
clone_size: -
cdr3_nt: TGTGCCAGTACCACGATCCACGTGGGGGGGGTCACTGAAGCTTTCTTT
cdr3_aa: CASTTIHVGGVTEAFF

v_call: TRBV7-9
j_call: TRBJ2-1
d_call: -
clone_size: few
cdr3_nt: TGTGCCAGCAGCTCCGGGAATAACGGCCCCTACAATGAGCAGTTCTTC
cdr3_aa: CASSSGNNGPYNEQFF

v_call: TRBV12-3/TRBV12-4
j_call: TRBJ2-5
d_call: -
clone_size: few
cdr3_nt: TGTGCCAGTTTGGGGGCTTCGAAGACCCAGTACTTC
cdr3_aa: CASLGASKTQYF

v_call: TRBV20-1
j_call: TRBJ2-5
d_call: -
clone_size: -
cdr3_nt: TGCAGCGACAAAGAGACCCAGTACTTC
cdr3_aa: CSDKETQYF

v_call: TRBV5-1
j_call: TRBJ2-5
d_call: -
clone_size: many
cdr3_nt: TGCGCCAGCAGCGCGGGAAGTGATGAGACCCAGTACTTC
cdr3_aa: CASSAGSDETQYF

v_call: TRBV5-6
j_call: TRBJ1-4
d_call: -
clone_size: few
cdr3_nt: TGTGCCAGCAAGAAGGGACCAATTAATGAAAAACTGTTTTTT
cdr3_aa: CASKKGPINEKLFF

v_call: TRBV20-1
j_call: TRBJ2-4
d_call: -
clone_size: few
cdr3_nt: TGCAGTGCTAGAGATCATGGGGATCGAGCCAAAAACATTCAGTACTTC
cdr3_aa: CSARDHGDRAKNIQYF

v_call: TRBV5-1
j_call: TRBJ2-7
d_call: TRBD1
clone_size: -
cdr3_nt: TGCGCCAGCAGCCCGGCGAGTTGGACAGGGGGCGACGAGCAGTACTTC
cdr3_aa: CASSPASWTGGDEQYF

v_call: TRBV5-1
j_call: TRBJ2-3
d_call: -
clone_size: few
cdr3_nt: TGCGCCAGCAGCTCCCTTGGCCTCGGCACAGATACGCAGTATTTT
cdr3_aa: CASSSLGLGTDTQYF

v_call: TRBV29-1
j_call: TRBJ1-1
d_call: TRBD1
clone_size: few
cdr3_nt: TGCAGCGTTGCCCGGGACAGGCAGAACACTGAAGCTTTCTTT
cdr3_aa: CSVARDRQNTEAFF

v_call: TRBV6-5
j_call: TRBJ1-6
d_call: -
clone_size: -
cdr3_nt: TGTGCCAGCAGTTACACCTCCGGGGGACTAAGCTCCTATAATTCACCCCTCCACTTT
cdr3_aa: CASSYTSGGLSSYNSPLHF

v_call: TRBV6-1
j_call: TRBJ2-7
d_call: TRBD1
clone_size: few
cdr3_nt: TGTGCCAGCCTCCTACAGGGGAACGAGCAGTACTTC
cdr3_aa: CASLLQGNEQYF

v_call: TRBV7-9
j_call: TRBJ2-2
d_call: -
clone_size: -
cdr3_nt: TGTGCCAGCAGCTTAGACAGGGATGGCGGGGAGCTGTTTTTT
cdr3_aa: CASSLDRDGGELFF

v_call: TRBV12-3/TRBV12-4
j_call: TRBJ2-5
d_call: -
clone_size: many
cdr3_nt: TGTGCCAGCAGTTTCCCCGACCCGTTGTACACCCAGTACTTC
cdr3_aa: CASSFPDPLYTQYF

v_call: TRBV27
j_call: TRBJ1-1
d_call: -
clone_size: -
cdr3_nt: TGTGCCAGCAGTCTAGAGGGGGTGAGTGAAGCTTTCTTT
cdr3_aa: CASSLEGVSEAFF

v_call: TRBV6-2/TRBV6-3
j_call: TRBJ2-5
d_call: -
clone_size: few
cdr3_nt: TGTGCCAGCAGTAGACCTGCGACGGTTGGTGCCCAGTACTTC
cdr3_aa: CASSRPATVGAQYF

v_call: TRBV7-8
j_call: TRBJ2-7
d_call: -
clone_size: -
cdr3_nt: TGTGCCAGCAGCTTAGAATTCAGGGCTCCTTCGAGCGAGCAGTACTTC
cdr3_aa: CASSLEFRAPSSEQYF

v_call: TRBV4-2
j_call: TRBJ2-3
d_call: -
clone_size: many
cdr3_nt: TGTGCCAGCAGCCACAACCCCACAGATACGCAGTATTTT
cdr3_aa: CASSHNPTDTQYF

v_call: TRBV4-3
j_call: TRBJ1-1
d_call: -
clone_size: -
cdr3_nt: TGCGCCAGCAGCCAAGAAATCCCGTCGTCCGAAGCTTTCTTT
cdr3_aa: CASSQEIPSSEAFF

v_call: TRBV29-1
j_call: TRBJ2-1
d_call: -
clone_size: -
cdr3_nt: TGCAGCGTGCGAGACAGCTCCTACAATGAGCAGTTCTTC
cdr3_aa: CSVRDSSYNEQFF

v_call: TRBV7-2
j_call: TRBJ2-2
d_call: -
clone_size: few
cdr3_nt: TGTGCCAGCAGCCCCGAGCCCGGGCAGCTGTTTTTT
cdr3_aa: CASSPEPGQLFF

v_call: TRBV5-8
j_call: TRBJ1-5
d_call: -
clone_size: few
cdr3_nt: TGTGCCAGCAGCTTGGTTGGCCGGGGGAAGAATCAGCCCCAGCATTTT
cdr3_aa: CASSLVGRGKNQPQHF

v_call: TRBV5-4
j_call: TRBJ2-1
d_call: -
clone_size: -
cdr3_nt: TGTGCCAGCAGCTCCGACTCTGAGCAGTTCTTC
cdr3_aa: CASSSDSEQFF

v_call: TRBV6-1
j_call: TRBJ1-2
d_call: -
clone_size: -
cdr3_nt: TGTGCCAGCAGTGCCGAACAGGGCGTCTGGGATGGCTACACCTTC
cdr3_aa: CASSAEQGVWDGYTF

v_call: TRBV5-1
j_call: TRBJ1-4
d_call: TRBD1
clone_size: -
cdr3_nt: TGCGCCAGCAGCTCGGGTGGGACAGCTAATGAAAAACTGTTTTTT
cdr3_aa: CASSSGGTANEKLFF

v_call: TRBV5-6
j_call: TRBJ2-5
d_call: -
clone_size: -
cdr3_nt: TGTGCCAGCAGCTGGGGACTCCAAGAGACCCAGTACTTC
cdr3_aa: CASSWGLQETQYF

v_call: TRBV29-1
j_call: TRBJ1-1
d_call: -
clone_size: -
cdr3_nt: TGCAGCGCTGGGGCAGGGGAGCGGACTGAAGCTTTCTTT
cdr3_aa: CSAGAGERTEAFF

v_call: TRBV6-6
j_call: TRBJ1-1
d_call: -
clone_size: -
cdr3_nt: TGTGCCAGCAGTGACCCGGGACACATGAACACTGAAGCTTTCTTT
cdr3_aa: CASSDPGHMNTEAFF

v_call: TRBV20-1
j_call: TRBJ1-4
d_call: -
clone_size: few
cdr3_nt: TGCAGTGCGGGCGAGTGGAAACTGTTTTTT
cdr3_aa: CSAGEWKLFF

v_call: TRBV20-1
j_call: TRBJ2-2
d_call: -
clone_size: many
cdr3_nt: TGCAGTGCTAGAGATAAGGCGCAGGCGAACACCGGGGAGCTGTTTTTT
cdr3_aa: CSARDKAQANTGELFF

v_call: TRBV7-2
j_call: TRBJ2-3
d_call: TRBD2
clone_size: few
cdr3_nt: TGTGCCAGCAGCATCCTAGCGGGGGTGGGAGATACGCAGTATTTT
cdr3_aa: CASSILAGVGDTQYF

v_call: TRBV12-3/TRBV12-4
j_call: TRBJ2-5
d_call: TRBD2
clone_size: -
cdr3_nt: TGTGCCAGCAGCTTAGCGGGGGGGCCCACTTTATTC
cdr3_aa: CASSLAGGPTLF

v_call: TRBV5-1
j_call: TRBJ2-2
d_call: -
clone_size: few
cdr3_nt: TGCGCCAGCAGCTTGGGGCCCCTATCCACCGGGGAGCTGTTTTTT
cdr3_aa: CASSLGPLSTGELFF

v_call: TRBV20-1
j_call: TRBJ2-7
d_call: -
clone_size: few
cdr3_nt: TGCAGTGCTAGAGCTGCTCAGGGCGACGAGCAGTACTTC
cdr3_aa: CSARAAQGDEQYF

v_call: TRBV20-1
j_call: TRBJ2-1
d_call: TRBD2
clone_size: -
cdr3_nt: TGCAGTGCTACCACGGGAGGGGGGGCCAGTGAGCAGTTCTTC
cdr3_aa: CSATTGGGASEQFF

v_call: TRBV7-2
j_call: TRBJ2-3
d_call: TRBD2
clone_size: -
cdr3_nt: TGTGCCAGCAGACTAGCGGGGCTCACAGATACGCAGTATTTT
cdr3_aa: CASRLAGLTDTQYF

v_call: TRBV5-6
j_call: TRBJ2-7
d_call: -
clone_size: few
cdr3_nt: TGTGCCAGCAGCTTGTATGATAGGGTAGCCTACGAGCAGTACTTC
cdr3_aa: CASSLYDRVAYEQYF

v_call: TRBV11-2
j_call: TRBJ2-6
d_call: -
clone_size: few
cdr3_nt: TGTGCCAGCAGCAAAAGGGCGCTCGAAGGGGCAACCGGGGCCAACGTCCTGACTTTC
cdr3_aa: CASSKRALEGATGANVLTF

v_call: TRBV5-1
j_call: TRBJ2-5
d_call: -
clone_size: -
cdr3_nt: TGCGCCAGCAGTCGTCAGGACAGACCCGAGGGAGAGACCCAGTACTTC
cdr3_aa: CASSRQDRPEGETQYF

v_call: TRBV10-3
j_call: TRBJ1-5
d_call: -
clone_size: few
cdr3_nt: TGTGCCATCAGTCGGGAGCGGGGACCTCAGCCCCAGCATTTT
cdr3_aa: CAISRERGPQPQHF

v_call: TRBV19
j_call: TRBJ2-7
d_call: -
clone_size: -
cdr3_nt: TGTGCCAGTAAAGGGAACGGGCAGTACGAGCAGTACTTC
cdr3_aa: CASKGNGQYEQYF

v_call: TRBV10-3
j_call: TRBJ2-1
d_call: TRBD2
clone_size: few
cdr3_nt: TGTGCCATCAGGGGAGGGGCAGGCTCCTACAATGAGCAGTTCTTC
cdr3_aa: CAIRGGAGSYNEQFF

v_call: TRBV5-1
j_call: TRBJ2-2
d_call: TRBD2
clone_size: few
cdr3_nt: TGCGCCAGCAGCGGGGAGGGGAACACCGGGGAGCTGTTTTTT
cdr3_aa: CASSGEGNTGELFF

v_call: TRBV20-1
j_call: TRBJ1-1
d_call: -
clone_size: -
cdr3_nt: TGCAGTGCTCCCCGGGGGGGGTCGTTGAACACTGAAGCTTTCTTT
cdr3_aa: CSAPRGGSLNTEAFF

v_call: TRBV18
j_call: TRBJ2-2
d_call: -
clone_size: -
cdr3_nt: TGTGCCAGCTCAACTGACACCGGGGAGCTGTTTTTT
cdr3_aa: CASSTDTGELFF

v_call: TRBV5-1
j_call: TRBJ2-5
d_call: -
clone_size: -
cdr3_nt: TGCGCCAGCAGCCCTCCGGTTGCTAGTATAAAGACCCAGTACTTC
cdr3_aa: CASSPPVASIKTQYF

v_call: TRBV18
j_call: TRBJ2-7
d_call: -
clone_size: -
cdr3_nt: TGTGCCAGCTCACCAAGTATGGATTCCTACGAGCAGTACTTC
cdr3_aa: CASSPSMDSYEQYF

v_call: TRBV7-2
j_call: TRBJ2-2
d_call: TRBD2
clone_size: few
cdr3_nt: TGTGCCAGCAGCTTCAGCGGGGGCGGCACCGGGGAGCTGTTTTTT
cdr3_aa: CASSFSGGGTGELFF

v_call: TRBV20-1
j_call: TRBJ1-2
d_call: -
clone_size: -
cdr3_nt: TGCAGTGCTAGCGATGTGACAGGCGGGTATGGCTACACCTTC
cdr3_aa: CSASDVTGGYGYTF

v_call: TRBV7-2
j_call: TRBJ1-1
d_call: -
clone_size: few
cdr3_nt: TGTGCCAGCGCCGCCGGCGCGAACACTGAAGCTTTCTTT
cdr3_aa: CASAAGANTEAFF

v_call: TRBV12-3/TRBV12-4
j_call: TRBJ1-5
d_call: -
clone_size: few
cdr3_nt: TGTGCCAGCAGTTTCGGGGGGAGCAATCAGCCCCAGCATTTT
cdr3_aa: CASSFGGSNQPQHF

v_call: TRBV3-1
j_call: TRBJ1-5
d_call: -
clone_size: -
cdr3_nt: TGTGCCAGCAGCCAAGATTCCCGGCAGCCCCAGCATTTT
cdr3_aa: CASSQDSRQPQHF

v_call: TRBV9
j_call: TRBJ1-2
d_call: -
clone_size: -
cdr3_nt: TGTGCCAGCAGCGTAGGATTGCAAGGGGGAAGCTACACCTTC
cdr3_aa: CASSVGLQGGSYTF

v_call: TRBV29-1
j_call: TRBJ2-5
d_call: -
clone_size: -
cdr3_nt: TGCAGCGTTGAAGGTCTTCAGGGGGGGCTACGGTACTTC
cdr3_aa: CSVEGLQGGLRYF

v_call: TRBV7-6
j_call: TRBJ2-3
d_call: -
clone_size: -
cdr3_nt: TGTGCCAGCAGCCTGGAGGGGGGGCGCACAGATACGCAGTATTTT
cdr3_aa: CASSLEGGRTDTQYF

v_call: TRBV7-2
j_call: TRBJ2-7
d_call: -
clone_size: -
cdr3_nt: TGTGCCAGCAGCTTTTGGGGACAGGCGGGGGACGAGCAGTACTTC
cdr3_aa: CASSFWGQAGDEQYF

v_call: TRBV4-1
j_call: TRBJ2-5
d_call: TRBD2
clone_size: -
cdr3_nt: TGCGCCAGCAGCCAAGCAGAAACCGGGACTAGCGGACTCCAAGAGACCCAGTACTTC
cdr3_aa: CASSQAETGTSGLQETQYF

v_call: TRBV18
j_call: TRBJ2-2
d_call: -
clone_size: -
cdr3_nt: TGTGCCAGCTCACGACCAGTTCTGAACACCGGGGAGCTGTTTTTT
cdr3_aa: CASSRPVLNTGELFF

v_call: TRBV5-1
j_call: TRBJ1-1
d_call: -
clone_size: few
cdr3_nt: TGCGCCAGCAGCGGGCAGGGAGGGGACACTGAAGCTTTCTTT
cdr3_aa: CASSGQGGDTEAFF

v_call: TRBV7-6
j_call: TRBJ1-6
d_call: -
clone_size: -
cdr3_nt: TGTGCCAGCAGCTTAGACCGTCCGGGGAATTCACCCCTCCACTTT
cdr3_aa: CASSLDRPGNSPLHF